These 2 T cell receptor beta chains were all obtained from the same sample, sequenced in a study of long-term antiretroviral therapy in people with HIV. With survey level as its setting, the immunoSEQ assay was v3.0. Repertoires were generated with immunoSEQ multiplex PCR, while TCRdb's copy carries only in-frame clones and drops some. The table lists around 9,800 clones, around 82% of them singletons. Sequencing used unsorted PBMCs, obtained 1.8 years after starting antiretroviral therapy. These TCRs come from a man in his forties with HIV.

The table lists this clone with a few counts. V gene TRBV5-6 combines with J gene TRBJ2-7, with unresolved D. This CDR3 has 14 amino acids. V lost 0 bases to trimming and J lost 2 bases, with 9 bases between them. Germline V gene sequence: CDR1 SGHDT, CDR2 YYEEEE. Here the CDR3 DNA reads TGTGCCAGCAGCTTGGCGGCCAGCCCCTACGAGCAGTACTTC. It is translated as CASSLAASPYEQYF.

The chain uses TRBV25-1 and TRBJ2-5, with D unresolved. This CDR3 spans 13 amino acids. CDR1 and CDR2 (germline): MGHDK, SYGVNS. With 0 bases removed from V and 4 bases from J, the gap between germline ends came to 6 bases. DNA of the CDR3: TGTGCCAGCAGTGAATATCCCCGAGAGACCCAGTACTTC. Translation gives CASSEYPRETQYF.